The 8 T cell receptor beta chains below all came from one sample that was sequenced in a study of CD8+ T cells in alopecia areata (dated by TCRdb to 2016 to 2019). The library came from the immunoSEQ multiplex PCR assay. RNA was extracted from all samples and reverse transcribed into cDNA, which served as template for TCR sequencing. The immuneACCESS repertoire file appears here via TCRdb, limited to in-frame rearrangements. These files lack a portion of the clones; in checked studies, under half of the deficit traces to unresolved V genes, and the cause of the others is not known. The sample table holds approximately 200,000 clones, of which roughly 60% were seen once. The ten largest clonotypes hold 5.5% to 6% of the sample. The time point label, as the study defines it: around 24 weeks on oral tofacitinib. The meaning of the sample's treatment or condition label: oral pan-JAK inhibitor, 5-10 mg twice daily.

The source material was CD4+ T cells sorted from blood, sampled at week 24, from a patient treated with tofacitinib. These receptors all stem from a human donor with alopecia areata.

This clone was picked up a small number of times. The chain combines TRBV4-2 with TRBJ2-1; 12 bases agree with TRBD2. The CDR3 spans 15 residues. Germline values: CDR1 LGHNA, CDR2 YNFKEQ. J was trimmed by 8 bases and V by 1 base; bases with no gene match: 3. The DNA of the CDR3 is TGTGCCAGCAGCCAAGGGACTAGCGGGGACGATGAGCAGTTCTTC. Encoded protein: CASSQGTSGDDEQFF.

The chain recombines TRBV29-1 with TRBJ2-5; a possible D gene is TRBD2 (7 bases). Per the germline V gene, CDR1 is SQVTM and CDR2 is ANQGSEA. The CDR3 has 13 amino acids. The ends were cut back, 6 bases at V and 4 bases at J, with 15 bases in the middle. CDR3 sequence reads: CSVGGGGGETQYF. In DNA, the CDR3 is TGCAGCGTGGGGGGCGGGGGAGGAGAGACCCAGTACTTC.

V is TRBV5-1 and J is TRBJ2-7; 7 positions match TRBD1. The CDR3 covers 15 residues. CDR1 and CDR2 (germline): SGHRS, YFSETQ. Trimming took 0 bases from V and 2 from J; bases not matched to a gene: 5. The CDR3 sequence is CASSLAAGGTYEQYF. CDR3 nucleotides: TGCGCCAGCAGCTTGGCGGCAGGGGGTACCTACGAGCAGTACTTC. The whole variable domain, remainder taken from reference TRBV5-1 and TRBJ2-7, is KAGVTQTPRYLIKTRGQQVTLSCSPISGHRSVSWYQQTPGQGLQFLFEYFSETQRNKGNFPGRFSGRQFSNSRSEMNVSTLELGDSALYLCASSLAAGGTYEQYFGPGTRLTVT.

The chain is built from TRBV4-3 and TRBJ1-4; 10 nucleotides align to TRBD1. Trimming removed 4 bases from V and 3 bases from J; junction bases left unmatched: 2. The germline CDR1 and CDR2 sequences are LGHNA and YSLEER. The CDR3 extends over 15 amino acids. The CDR3 nucleotides are TGCGCCAGCAGCCGACAGGGGGCCGCTAATGAAAAACTGTTTTTT. Translating it yields CASSRQGAANEKLFF.

The V call is TRBV7-2, the J call TRBJ2-5; D might be TRBD2 (5 bases). Germline V lookup: CDR1 SGHTA, CDR2 FQGNSA. The V end lost 0 bases, the J end lost 4 bases, and 12 bases lay between the germline ends. The CDR3 totals 15 residues. The CDR3 DNA reads TGTGCCAGCAGCTTAGCGCCCTTAAGCGGAGAGACCCAGTACTTC. Its protein product is CASSLAPLSGETQYF.

The V gene is TRBV6-5, the J gene TRBJ1-2; TRBD1 matches 7 bases. There are 13 residues in the CDR3. Unmatched junction bases numbered 3, after V lost 2 bases and J lost 6 bases. Germline loops: CDR1 MNHEY, CDR2 SVGAGI. The CDR3 sequence: CASSYEGANGYTF. CDR3 nucleotide sequence: TGTGCCAGCAGTTACGAGGGGGCAAATGGCTACACCTTC.

The chain is built from TRBV7-8 and TRBJ1-2, with 8 bases lining up with TRBD1. V was clipped by 5 bases and J by 6 bases; unmatched bases: 11. This CDR3 comprises 15 residues. Germline V lookup: CDR1 SGHVS, CDR2 FQNEAQ. Here the CDR3 reads CASSDRRQGPHGYTF. CDR3 in DNA: TGTGCCAGCAGCGACAGACGACAGGGGCCCCATGGCTACACCTTC.

J is TRBJ2-1 and V is TRBV28; 16 bases agree with TRBD2. Germline loops: CDR1 MDHEN, CDR2 SYDVKM. Trimming cost V 9 bases and J 9 bases; bases outside gene matches: 8. The CDR3 length is 15 residues. The CDR3: CASVIGTSGRVEQFF. In DNA, the CDR3 is TGTGCCAGTGTCATCGGGACTAGCGGGAGGGTTGAGCAGTTCTTC.